This TCR beta chain was retrieved from a study of shared clonotypes between healthy human individuals. Samples underwent the assay at deep level. Source study methods: Filtering was not the same, since immunoSEQ gave junction-only sequences without quality scores. Repertoires were generated with immunoSEQ multiplex PCR, while TCRdb's copy carries only in-frame clones and drops some. V and J calls and clone size are those listed in that table; D and trimming were worked out from the DNA. The sample carries about 480,000 clones, approximately 85% recorded once. V was shortened by 0 bases and J by 1 base, with 9 bases between the two germline ends. The germline gives CDR1 MGHRA, CDR2 YSYEKL. The CDR3 is made up of 15 amino acids.

This chain joins TRBV4-1 and TRBJ2-5; possibly TRBD1 for D (6 bases). This TCR came from a middle-aged woman in good health. Some clones in this sample may be carry-over from other donors' samples. Sequencing input: PBMCs. The chain's CDR3 is CASSQEGGGQETQYF. The CDR3 nucleotides are TGCGCCAGCAGCCAAGAAGGGGGTGGCCAAGAGACCCAGTACTTC.